This entry is about one TCR beta chain. What antigen it recognizes has not been identified. One base away lies a much larger clone, so this may be a sequencing read error. This sample stems from a study of T cell repertoires in cytomegalovirus infection (dated by TCRdb to the late 2010s). General notes on the study: Recently identified HLA-C-restricted CMV epitopes, whose presentation resists viral immunomodulation, were targeted by peptide stimulations together with well-studied HLA-B-restricted epitopes. Donor HLA type was relevant to the analysis, as public TCR beta signatures indicated carriage of CMV infection together with the matching HLA type. Findings and caveats that apply to the study as a whole: The ex vivo response was dominated by HLA-C-restricted CMV-specific TCR beta clonotypes, which also provided the single most frequent clonotype in two of eight donors. Cumulative frequency of public TCR beta family members discriminated carriers of CMV infection plus the relevant HLA type in this cohort and an independent 352-donor cohort.

The sequencer was an Illumina HiSeq 1500. TCRdb reran the public reads through fastp at Q25 and MiXCR, keeping productive beta chains. Every entry covers one CDR3 protein and lists the most common genes and DNA from its rows. This sample holds some 940,000 distinct CDR3 sequences; roughly a third were observed only once. About an eighth of the sample is taken by the ten largest. Sequences SGHDN (CDR1) and FVKESK (CDR2) are obtained from the germline V gene. From its cysteine to its phenylalanine, the CDR3 spans 14 amino acids. Solely the CDR3 DNA is kept, with 42 bases framed from the first base. The label giving this sample's treatment or condition can be read as: in vitro stimulation with specific CMV peptide epitopes to enrich CMV-specific T cells.

The clonotype originates from a human donor in good health (CMV status not recorded). Some clones in this sample may be carry-over from other donors' samples. The V and J genes are TRBV14 and TRBJ1-2, with the D gene not clear enough to name. The material was cultured CD8+ T cells from PBMCs, obtained from culture after CMV antigen stimulation. The CDR3 sequence is CVSSQGPASYGYTF. The nucleotides read TGTGTCAGCAGCCAAGGGCCCGCGAGCTATGGCTACACCTTC. The CDR3 plus the reference TRBV14 and TRBJ1-2 genes for the other parts give the full variable domain: EAGVTQFPSHSVIEKGQTVTLRCDPISGHDNLYWYRRVMGKEIKFLLHFVKESKQDESGMPNNRFLAERTGGTYSTLKVQPAELEDSGVYFCVSSQGPASYGYTFGSGTRLTVV.